This section outlines one T cell receptor (beta chain) sequence together with its context. What antigen it recognizes has not been identified. Base qualities are missing; no much larger clone stands one base away. The CDR3 starts with the cysteine, ends with the phenylalanine, and has 15 residues. The DNA shown is the 45-base CDR3, in frame from base 1. V ends up 5 bases short and J 2 bases short, with an unmatched junction base count of 6. The germline V gene supplies CDR1 KGHSH and CDR2 LQKENI. This record comes from a study of human T cells and chemical hapten exposure (dated by TCRdb to the early 2020s). About the full investigation: For sensitization, 2% DPC in acetone was applied to a 2 cm by 2 cm area of upper inner arm skin. Throughout the study period of roughly 24 weeks, patients also received therapeutic DPC doses to the scalp every week. Most of the patients in the cohort were female, and the cohort covered alopecia areata with under or over 50% scalp involvement, alopecia totalis and alopecia universalis. This study followed changes in the peripheral blood TCR repertoire in vivo during primary and secondary sensitization of alopecia patients to the hapten diphenylcyclopropenone (DPC). The libraries were sequenced as a pool, and the TCR yield per sample differed mostly because of small variations in library volumes within the pool. For TCR sequencing, blood came from about 29 alopecia patients at anywhere from one to four time points (pre-sensitization, 2, 6 and 24 weeks). Patch testing on the upper back used Finn chambers containing 0.01% DPC, with scoring done after 6 days according to International Contact Dermatitis Research Group standards. Blood samples were taken from patients before sensitization (week 0) and at 2, 6 and about 24 weeks after DPC sensitization.

Receptors were amplified or captured by RACE. TCRdb names NextSeq 500 as the instrument used. During library preparation, unique molecular identifiers were attached to individual cDNA molecules so that TCRs could be counted in a quantitative, reproducible way. For every blood RNA sample, sequencing covered both the TCR alpha and TCR beta chains. On the study's bioinformatics: The median number of TCRs per sample was 90,000 to 100,000, ranging from about 20,000 to 750,000. V, J and CDR3 annotation of the TCR reads was carried out using the Decombinator software suite. Every sample was subsampled to the same number of TCRs (28,000) for the PS versus PT1 abundance plots. Expanded TCRs were defined as absent before sensitization and observed at least eight times at the 2-week time point. Using fastp at Q25 and MiXCR, TCRdb reprocessed the public reads and kept productive beta chains. Rows with one shared CDR3 protein collapse into an entry with the most common genes and DNA. For this entry, the V and J calls and clone size follow TCRdb and not the study's own pipeline. The table for this sample lists 70,000 to 80,000 distinct CDR3 sequences; 32% of them were counted only once. Of the sample, 8.9% is held by the ten largest clones.

The intended sense of this specimen's time point label: patch test 1, 2 weeks after DPC sensitization. The sample's treatment or condition label is to be understood as: therapeutic diphenylcyclopropenone sensitization with weekly scalp DPC. At each patch-test visit, blood was drawn before the patch test was applied. Eligible patients were aged 18 to 70, diagnosed with alopecia, deemed suitable for DPC therapy, and excluded if pregnant. Total RNA was extracted from unfractionated whole blood collected in Tempus Blood RNA tubes. Overall study results and their limits: Alopecia, a presumed autoimmune disease, was present in all patients, so the immune response of the patients might differ from that of healthy individuals. Compared with pre-sensitization or healthy control sets, expanded TCRs formed significantly more large CDR3 similarity clusters, which is consistent with antigen-driven responses. A positive correlation was found between the number of PT1 expanded TCRs and patch test score, with significance reached at thresholds 8, 16 and 32 but not 4. After repeated subsampling, changes were observed in the strength of the expansion versus patch-test correlation and in the threshold at which the correlation became significant. No change with DPC sensitization was found in the number of TCRs above 1 in 1000 frequency, and no evidence of global repertoire structure alterations was found.

The chain was built from TRBV18 and TRBJ2-3, with 8 bases matching TRBD1. The material was whole blood, obtained in connection with sensitization to the hapten diphenylcyclopropenone (DPC). The sequence came from a man aged 35 to 55 with alopecia areata. Some clones in this sample may be carry-over from other donors' samples. CDR3 reads: CASSSDRGATDTQYF. The nucleotide sequence is TGTGCCAGCTCATCCGACAGGGGAGCCACAGATACGCAGTATTTT. Outside the CDR3, residues come from the reference TRBV18 and TRBJ2-3 proteins, so the full variable domain is: NAGVMQNPRHLVRRRGQEARLRCSPMKGHSHVYWYRQLPEEGLKFMVYLQKENIIDESGMPKERFSAEFPKEGPSILRIQQVVRGDSAAYFCASSSDRGATDTQYFGPGTRLTVL.